The source of this T cell receptor (beta chain) is a study of T cell repertoires in cytomegalovirus infection. Study results and caveats: CMV-specific TCR beta clonotypes restricted by HLA-C dominated the ex vivo response.

With 3 bases clipped from V and 4 bases from J, the junction kept 7 bases outside the gene matches. CDR3 length equals 16 residues. TCRdb redid the calling of the reads with MiXCR, one entry per CDR3 protein. The sample has fewer than 1,000,000 distinct CDR3 sequences, roughly 31% seen once. This clonotype has at least ten counts. Its antigen is unidentified. The chain employs TRBV12-3 or TRBV12-4 and TRBJ2-2; 8 bases map to TRBD1. The source material was cultured CD8+ T cells from PBMCs, sampled from culture after CMV antigen stimulation. The sequence was obtained from a human donor in good health (CMV status not recorded). Some clones in this sample may be carry-over from other donors' samples. CDR3 loop: CASSFPDREGTGELFF. CDR3 bases: TGTGCCAGCAGTTTTCCGGACAGGGAAGGCACCGGGGAGCTGTTTTTT.